Below, one TCR beta chain is given with its context. This sample stems from a study of blood T cell repertoires in COVID-19. At the level of the study: Some COVID-19 samples were acute and others convalescent; all came from the United States, Italy and Spain.

As processed by the authors: Estimated nucleated cell counts came from reference gene primer amplification. Clones were read by immunoSEQ multiplex PCR, and TCRdb kept only the in-frame ones, dropping some. That table furnishes V, J and clone size, whereas the DNA furnished D and trimming. In the table there are 97,000 or so clones, 70% to 90% of which are singletons. Between the trimmed V and J ends, which lost 7 bases and 2 bases, there was a span of 14 bases. Germline loops: CDR1 SNHLY, CDR2 FYNNEI. The CDR3 is made up of 14 amino acids. The sequencing sample was made of peripheral blood. J is TRBJ1-1 and V is TRBV2; weak D call: TRBD1 (5 bases). This sequence was found in a man between 40 and 49 years old with active or convalescent COVID-19. CDR3 coding DNA: TGTGCCAGCATCTATATGACAGCAAACACTGAAGCTTTCTTT. Its translation: CASIYMTANTEAFF.